This T cell receptor beta chain was obtained from a study of shared T cell receptors in the human thymus. From germline, CDR1 is MNHEY and CDR2 SMNVEV (reference sequence). Trimming removed 4 bases from V and 3 bases from J; junction bases left unmatched: 6. This CDR3 spans 15 amino acids. Using immunoSEQ multiplex PCR, the repertoire was profiled, and TCRdb retains in-frame clones only, with some absent. The sample consists of tens of thousands of clones, roughly 95% of them appearing once. Material for sequencing was thymocytes. This chain links TRBV27 with TRBJ1-5, with TRBD1 matching over 7 bases. This clonotype was obtained from a human donor. This CDR3 is CASSSGQNYNQPQHF. Here the CDR3 DNA reads TGTGCCAGCAGTTCGGGACAGAATTACAATCAGCCCCAGCATTTT.